The TCR beta chain under discussion was sequenced for a study of blood T cell repertoires in COVID-19. As processed by the authors: For nucleated cells, counts were estimated from reference gene primer amplification. Clones were read by immunoSEQ multiplex PCR, and TCRdb kept only the in-frame ones, dropping some. V and J calls and clone size are as listed in that table; D and trimming were resolved from the DNA. The top ten clones hold 3.5% of a sample with about 140,000 clones, about 80% of them seen once. This clonotype originated in a man between 65 and 85 years old who had recovered from COVID-19. The sequenced material came from peripheral blood.

The CDR3 DNA follows: TGTGCCAGCACCTCCGGGACTAGTTACACCGGGGAGCTGTTTTTT. Translation: CASTSGTSYTGELFF. The rearrangement uses TRBV5-6 and TRBJ2-2; 8 bases are a match to TRBD2. Germline CDR1 and CDR2: SGHDT and YYEEEE. V was clipped by 6 bases and J by 3 bases; unmatched bases: 7. The CDR3 has 15 residues.